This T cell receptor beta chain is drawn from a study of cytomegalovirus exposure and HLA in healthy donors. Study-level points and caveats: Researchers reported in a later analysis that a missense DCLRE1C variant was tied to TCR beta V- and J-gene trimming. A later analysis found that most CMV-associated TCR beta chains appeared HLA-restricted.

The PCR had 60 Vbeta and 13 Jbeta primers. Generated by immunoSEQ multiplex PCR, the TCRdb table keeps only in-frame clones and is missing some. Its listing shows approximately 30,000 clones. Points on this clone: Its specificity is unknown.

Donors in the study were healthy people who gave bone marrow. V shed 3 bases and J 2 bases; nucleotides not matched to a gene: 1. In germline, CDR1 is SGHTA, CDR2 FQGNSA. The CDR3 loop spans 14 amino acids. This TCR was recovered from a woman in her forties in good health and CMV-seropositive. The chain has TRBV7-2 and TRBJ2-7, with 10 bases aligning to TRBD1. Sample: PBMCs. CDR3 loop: CASSFDRGPYEQYF. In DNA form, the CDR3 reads TGTGCCAGCAGCTTCGACAGGGGGCCCTACGAGCAGTACTTC.